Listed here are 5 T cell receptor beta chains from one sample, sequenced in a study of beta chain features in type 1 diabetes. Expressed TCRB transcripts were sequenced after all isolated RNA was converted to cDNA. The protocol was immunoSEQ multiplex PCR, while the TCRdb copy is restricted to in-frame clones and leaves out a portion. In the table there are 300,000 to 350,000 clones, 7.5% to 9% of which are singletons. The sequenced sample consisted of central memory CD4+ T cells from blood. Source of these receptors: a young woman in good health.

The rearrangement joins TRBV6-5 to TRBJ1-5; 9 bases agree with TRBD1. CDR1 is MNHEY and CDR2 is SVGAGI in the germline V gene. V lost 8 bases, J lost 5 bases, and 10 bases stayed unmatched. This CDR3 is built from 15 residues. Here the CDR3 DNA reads TGTGCCAGCCGCCGGTCAGGACAGGGGTATCAGCCCCAGCATTTT. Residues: CASRRSGQGYQPQHF.

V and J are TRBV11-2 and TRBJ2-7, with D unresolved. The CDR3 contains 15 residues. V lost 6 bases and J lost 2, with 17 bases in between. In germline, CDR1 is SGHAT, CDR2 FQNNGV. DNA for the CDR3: TGTGCCAGCAGGATAGACCAGTCACCCGCCTACGAGCAGTACTTC. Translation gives CASRIDQSPAYEQYF.

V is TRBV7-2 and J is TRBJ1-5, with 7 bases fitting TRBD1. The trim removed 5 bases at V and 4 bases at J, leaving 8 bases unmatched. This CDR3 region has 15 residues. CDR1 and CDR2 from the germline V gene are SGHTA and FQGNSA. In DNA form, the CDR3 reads TGTGCCAGCAGCACAACCGGGACAGAGAATCAGCCCCAGCATTTT. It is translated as CASSTTGTENQPQHF.

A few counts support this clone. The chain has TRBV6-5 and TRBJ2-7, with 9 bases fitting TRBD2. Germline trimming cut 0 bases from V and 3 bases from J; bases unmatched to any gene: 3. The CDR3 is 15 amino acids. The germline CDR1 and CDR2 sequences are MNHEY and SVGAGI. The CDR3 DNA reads TGTGCCAGCAGTTACTCCGCTAGCGGGGTCTACGAGCAGTACTTC. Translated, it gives CASSYSASGVYEQYF.

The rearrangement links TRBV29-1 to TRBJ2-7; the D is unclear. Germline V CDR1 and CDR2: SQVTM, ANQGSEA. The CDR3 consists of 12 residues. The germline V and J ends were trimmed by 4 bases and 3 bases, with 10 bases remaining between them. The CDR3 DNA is TGCAGCGTTGGGGGTTGGGACTACGAGCAGTACTTC. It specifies CSVGGWDYEQYF.